This TCR beta chain derives from a study of T-cell memory formation after mild COVID-19. The study's findings and limits: SARS-CoV-2 specificity of second-wave clones peaking day 37 was unconfirmed. Some clones that responded were present in memory (sampled pre-infection), which suggests cross-reactive memory joined. Researchers report contracting CD4+ clones mostly in CM and EM, with CD8+ clones in EMRA.

Using constant-segment primers, 5'RACE produced TCR alpha and TCR beta cDNA libraries carrying sample barcodes and UMIs. Via MiXCR, TCRdb re-called the 5' RACE reads, giving one row per CDR3 protein. The sample carries about 240,000 distinct CDR3 sequences, over 8.5% recorded once. This clonotype occurred many times. Its cognate antigen is unknown. CDR3 length: 12 residues. Per germline, CDR1 SGHRS and CDR2 YFSETQ. Trimming pared 7 bases from V and 3 bases from J, leaving 9 bases between. The sample was PBMCs or a T cell subset sorted from them (not recorded which). The chain recombines TRBV5-1 with TRBJ2-3; D perhaps matches TRBD2 (6 bases). This TCR was recovered from a man aged 18-30 years who had mild COVID-19 (a few samples of this study predate the infection). Cell type and time point are not known. DNA for the CDR3: TGCGCCAGCCACGCGGGAACAGATACGCAGTATTTT. It specifies CASHAGTDTQYF.